A selection of T cell receptor beta chains follows, all from one sample in a study of CD8+CD57+ T cells in acquired aplastic anemia. TCRdb re-called the reads through MiXCR, storing one row per CDR3 protein. The sample lists 200,000 to 250,000 distinct CDR3 sequences, approximately 35% occurring once. Sequencing was performed on sorted CD4+, CD8+, or CD8+CD57+ T cells (not recorded which) from PBMCs. The source of these receptors is a human donor in good health, serving as a control. Each CDR3 is given with its conserved first and last residue. A D gene is named only where the DNA matches it firmly. Part of the rows lack a size; the others show once, few, many or a class for expanded clones.

d_gene: -; j_gene: TRBJ2-6; abundance: -; v_gene: TRBV5-1; CDR3nt: TGCGCCAGCAGGGAGGGGGGCTCTGGGGCCAACGTCCTGACTTTC; CDR3aa: CASREGGSGANVLTF
d_gene: -; j_gene: TRBJ2-1; abundance: many; v_gene: TRBV5-4; CDR3nt: TGTGCCAGCAGCTTGCGAAATGAGCAGTTCTTC; CDR3aa: CASSLRNEQFF
d_gene: TRBD1; j_gene: TRBJ1-6; abundance: -; v_gene: TRBV15; CDR3nt: TGTGCCGCCAGCAGCTTGTTTCCTGACAGGGACCTTCATTCACCCCTCCACTTT; CDR3aa: CAASSLFPDRDLHSPLHF
d_gene: TRBD2; j_gene: TRBJ2-5; abundance: many; v_gene: TRBV27; CDR3nt: TGTGCCAGCAGACTAGCGGCGGGGCGTGAGACCCAGTACTTC; CDR3aa: CASRLAAGRETQYF
d_gene: TRBD1; j_gene: TRBJ2-3; abundance: -; v_gene: TRBV10-3; CDR3nt: TGTGCCATCAGTGCGCCGGGACAGGAAACAGATACGCAGTATTTT; CDR3aa: CAISAPGQETDTQYF
d_gene: TRBD1; j_gene: TRBJ1-5; abundance: many; v_gene: TRBV19; CDR3nt: TGTGCCAGTAGTACGGGACAGGGCTTTTTGGGCAATCAGCCCCAGCATTTT; CDR3aa: CASSTGQGFLGNQPQHF
d_gene: -; j_gene: TRBJ2-2; abundance: -; v_gene: TRBV5-1; CDR3nt: TGCGCCAGCCGAATTGGGGGGCTGAACACCGGGGAGCTGTTTTTT; CDR3aa: CASRIGGLNTGELFF
d_gene: -; j_gene: TRBJ1-1; abundance: many; v_gene: TRBV11-2; CDR3nt: TGTGCCAGCAGCTTAAGGACAGATCCTGGAGCTTTCTTT; CDR3aa: CASSLRTDPGAFF
d_gene: -; j_gene: TRBJ1-2; abundance: many; v_gene: TRBV19; CDR3nt: TGTGCCAGTAGTATTGTATGGGCTAACTATGGCTACACCTTC; CDR3aa: CASSIVWANYGYTF
d_gene: -; j_gene: TRBJ1-1; abundance: -; v_gene: TRBV7-2; CDR3nt: TGTGCCAGCAGCTTAGTAGTGAACACTGGAGCTTTCTTT; CDR3aa: CASSLVVNTGAFF
d_gene: TRBD1; j_gene: TRBJ1-6; abundance: many; v_gene: TRBV20-1; CDR3nt: TGCAGCGCGGCGGGACAGTATAATTCACCCCTCCACTTT; CDR3aa: CSAAGQYNSPLHF
d_gene: TRBD1; j_gene: TRBJ2-7; abundance: -; v_gene: TRBV7-9; CDR3nt: TGTGCCAGCAGCTTGGAACAGGGGGTCTCCTACGAGCAGTACTTC; CDR3aa: CASSLEQGVSYEQYF
d_gene: -; j_gene: TRBJ1-2; abundance: -; v_gene: TRBV2; CDR3nt: TGTGCCAGCAGTCCCGGGACTACCAACACCTTC; CDR3aa: CASSPGTTNTF
d_gene: -; j_gene: TRBJ1-1; abundance: -; v_gene: TRBV18; CDR3nt: TGTGCCAGCTCACGGACGGCGGGGGCCGAAGGGTACAGTTCTGAAGCTTTCTTT; CDR3aa: CASSRTAGAEGYSSEAFF
d_gene: -; j_gene: TRBJ1-2; abundance: few; v_gene: TRBV5-1; CDR3nt: TGCGCCAGCGGCGAGGGCCAGCTGAAGGCCAACTATGGCTACACCTTC; CDR3aa: CASGEGQLKANYGYTF
d_gene: -; j_gene: TRBJ1-1; abundance: -; v_gene: TRBV3-1; CDR3nt: TGTGCCAGCAATAAGGGCATGAACACTGAAGCTTTCTTT; CDR3aa: CASNKGMNTEAFF
d_gene: -; j_gene: TRBJ1-5; abundance: many; v_gene: TRBV11-2; CDR3nt: TGTGCCAGCAGCCAAGACAGGAACAATCAGCCCCAGCATTTT; CDR3aa: CASSQDRNNQPQHF
d_gene: TRBD1; j_gene: TRBJ1-2; abundance: many; v_gene: TRBV7-9; CDR3nt: TGTGCCAGCAGCCCGGGACAGGGCTATGGCTACACCTTC; CDR3aa: CASSPGQGYGYTF
d_gene: -; j_gene: TRBJ2-7; abundance: many; v_gene: TRBV2; CDR3nt: TGTGCCAGCAGGCCCCCCGGCGGGAAAACCTACGAGCAGTACTTC; CDR3aa: CASRPPGGKTYEQYF
d_gene: -; j_gene: TRBJ2-1; abundance: few; v_gene: TRBV2; CDR3nt: TGTGCCAGCAGGGAGTGGGCTAGCGATGAGCAGTTCTTC; CDR3aa: CASREWASDEQFF
d_gene: TRBD2; j_gene: TRBJ2-7; abundance: many; v_gene: TRBV19; CDR3nt: TGTGCCAGTAGTATGGCTAGCGGGAGAGTCTACGAGCAGTACTTC; CDR3aa: CASSMASGRVYEQYF
d_gene: -; j_gene: TRBJ2-7; abundance: few; v_gene: TRBV7-4; CDR3nt: TGTGCCAGCAGCTTGGTGCAGTCCTACGAGCAGTACTTC; CDR3aa: CASSLVQSYEQYF
d_gene: -; j_gene: TRBJ1-1; abundance: -; v_gene: TRBV12-3/TRBV12-4; CDR3nt: TGTGCCAGCAGTTTAATCGGGCAAAATGAAGCTTTCTTT; CDR3aa: CASSLIGQNEAFF
d_gene: -; j_gene: TRBJ2-7; abundance: -; v_gene: TRBV27; CDR3nt: TGTGCCAGCAGTTTTTGGCAGTTTGGCGAGCAGTACTTC; CDR3aa: CASSFWQFGEQYF
d_gene: -; j_gene: TRBJ1-5; abundance: -; v_gene: TRBV30; CDR3nt: TGTGCCTGGAGTGCGGTTGGAAGGGGTAATCAGCCCCAGCATTTT; CDR3aa: CAWSAVGRGNQPQHF
d_gene: TRBD1; j_gene: TRBJ1-2; abundance: -; v_gene: TRBV29-1; CDR3nt: TGCAGCGTTGAAGATCGAAGACAGGGTAACTATGGCTACACCTTC; CDR3aa: CSVEDRRQGNYGYTF
d_gene: -; j_gene: TRBJ1-2; abundance: many; v_gene: TRBV5-1; CDR3nt: TGCGCCAGCCGCAGCGACGGAGGATTTAACTATGGCTACACCTTC; CDR3aa: CASRSDGGFNYGYTF
d_gene: -; j_gene: TRBJ1-5; abundance: -; v_gene: TRBV2; CDR3nt: TGTGCCAGCAGTTACTCGATCCAGGGAGGCGGGCCCCAGCATTTT; CDR3aa: CASSYSIQGGGPQHF
d_gene: TRBD2; j_gene: TRBJ2-7; abundance: -; v_gene: TRBV25-1; CDR3nt: TGTGCCAGCAGCCCTCAGCGGGCGGGGGGGCTGGTTTACGAGCAGTACTTC; CDR3aa: CASSPQRAGGLVYEQYF
d_gene: -; j_gene: TRBJ2-5; abundance: few; v_gene: TRBV11-2; CDR3nt: TGTGCCAGCAGTTACCTGATACAGGGTGGAAGCCAAGAGACCCAGTACTTC; CDR3aa: CASSYLIQGGSQETQYF
d_gene: -; j_gene: TRBJ1-2; abundance: -; v_gene: TRBV20-1; CDR3nt: TGCAGTGCTAGATCCCGGGACACCTCTAACTATGGCTACACCTTC; CDR3aa: CSARSRDTSNYGYTF